These 13 T cell receptor beta chains were sequenced from one sample in a study of blood T cell repertoires in COVID-19. TCRdb keeps only in-frame clones here, not all; method: immunoSEQ multiplex PCR. The table has roughly 260,000 clones, approximately 89% seen once; the top ten hold over 7.5%. The sample taken for sequencing was peripheral blood. Receptors were obtained from a man between 40 and 49 years old who had recovered from COVID-19.

The chain links TRBV5-4 to TRBJ2-1; D is ambiguous. The germline V gene has CDR1 SGHNT and CDR2 YYREEE (reference sequence). The CDR3 is 14 residues long. V lost 0 bases and J lost 5, with 9 bases in between. Written as DNA, the CDR3 is TGTGCCAGCAGCTTGGCGGCGGTGGACAATGAGCAGTTCTTC. Protein: CASSLAAVDNEQFF.

This chain joins TRBV5-8 and TRBJ2-5; D is unresolved. This CDR3 is built from 13 residues. With 3 bases removed from V and 5 bases from J, the gap between germline ends came to 11 bases. Germline CDR1 and CDR2: SGHTS and YDEGEE. The CDR3, as DNA: TGTGCCAGCAGCTCCTCTTTTGTTGAGACCCAGTACTTC. It translates to CASSSSFVETQYF.

The rearrangement joins TRBV5-8 to TRBJ1-2, with TRBD1 as a possible D gene (5 bases). Trimming cost V 0 bases and J 6 bases, with 9 bases left between them. From germline, CDR1 is SGHTS and CDR2 YDEGEE. The CDR3 is made up of 13 amino acids. CDR3: CASSLDRIHGYTF. The CDR3 DNA reads TGTGCCAGCAGCTTGGACAGGATCCATGGCTACACCTTC.

The chain recombines TRBV27 with TRBJ2-3; tentative D call: TRBD1 (5 bases). V was cut by 5 bases and J by 6 bases, with 15 bases left in between. The V gene's germline CDR1 is MNHEY and CDR2 SMNVEV (reference sequence). The CDR3 is 14 residues long. CDR3 sequence reads: CASSRTVGADTQYF. The CDR3 DNA follows: TGTGCCAGCAGTAGAACGGTAGGGGCGGATACGCAGTATTTT.

The V gene is TRBV28, the J gene TRBJ2-7, with a weak D call TRBD2 (6 bases). V lost 6 bases, J lost 4 bases, and 13 bases lay in between. The CDR3 contains 13 residues. Germline V CDR1 and CDR2: MDHEN, SYDVKM. CDR3 loop: CASRSPGVYEQYF. The DNA for the CDR3 is TGTGCCAGCAGATCGCCGGGGGTTTACGAGCAGTACTTC.

As regards this clone: At one end the junction does not follow the germline gene, possibly because of a read error. The rearrangement uses TRBV29-1 and TRBJ1-2, with 7 bases that match TRBD1. CDR3 size: 13 residues. CDR1 is SQVTM, CDR2 ANQGSEA, per germline. CDR3 coding DNA: TGCAGCGTCGAAGTACAGGGGTACTATGGCTACACCTTC. Translated: CSVEVQGYYGYTF.

The CDR3 protein is CASSSRQGAAYEQYF. The DNA of the CDR3 is TGCGCCAGCAGCTCCAGACAGGGGGCCGCCTACGAGCAGTACTTC. V is TRBV5-1 and J is TRBJ2-7; 10 positions match TRBD1. Germline values: CDR1 SGHRS, CDR2 YFSETQ. The CDR3 extends over 15 amino acids. V was pared by 3 bases and J by 2 bases, with 5 bases of the junction left unmatched.

In this sample, this clone turned up once. CDR3 region: CASSLGGGGNTEAFF. In DNA, the CDR3 is TGTGCCAGCAGTTTAGGCGGGGGAGGGAACACTGAAGCTTTCTTT. The rearrangement uses TRBV27 and TRBJ1-1; D might be TRBD1 (5 bases). V was cut by 2 bases and J by 1 base, with 11 bases left in between. CDR3 length equals 15 residues. Germline values: CDR1 MNHEY, CDR2 SMNVEV (reference sequence).

The chain couples TRBV13 to TRBJ2-3; 16 nucleotides line up with TRBD2. The J segment lost 4 bases and the V segment lost 5 bases, leaving 12 bases of the junction unmatched. Germline V gene sequence: CDR1 PRHDT, CDR2 FYEKMQ (reference sequence). The CDR3 covers 19 residues. Here the CDR3 reads CASSPLGLAGGSGPDTQYF. CDR3 coding DNA: TGTGCCAGCAGCCCCTTGGGACTAGCGGGGGGGTCCGGGCCAGATACGCAGTATTTT.

The CDR3 DNA reads TGTGCCAGCAGTTTATCGCGGGACAGGGGAACTGAAGCTTTCTTT. Translation: CASSLSRDRGTEAFF. J is TRBJ1-1 and V is TRBV27; 10 bases are a match to TRBD1. Germline assignment: CDR1 MNHEY and CDR2 SMNVEV (reference sequence). The CDR3 sequence is 15 residues long. V gave up 0 bases and J gave up 5 bases; unmatched junction bases: 3.

This chain uses TRBV2 with TRBJ1-1, with D possibly TRBD1 on 6 matching bases. From germline, CDR1 is SNHLY and CDR2 FYNNEI. The CDR3 consists of 16 residues. The V and J ends lost 5 bases and 0 bases respectively, with 16 bases between them. The CDR3 protein is CASSSSRDNLNTEAFF. In DNA form, the CDR3 reads TGTGCCAGCAGTTCGTCCCGGGACAATCTGAACACTGAAGCTTTCTTT.

The V gene is TRBV6-5, the J gene TRBJ1-2; 9 bases match TRBD1. In germline, CDR1 is MNHEY, CDR2 SVGAGI. This CDR3 spans 14 amino acids. V lost 5 bases to trimming and J lost 8 bases; unmatched junction nucleotides: 9. This CDR3 reads CASSPQGAARGYTF. CDR3 in DNA: TGTGCCAGCAGTCCACAGGGGGCGGCAAGGGGCTACACCTTC.

V gene TRBV6-5 combines with J gene TRBJ2-3, with D perhaps matching TRBD1 (6 bases). The V gene lost 6 bases and the J gene lost 2 bases, with 9 bases spanning the gap. There are 13 residues in the CDR3. CDR1 is MNHEY, CDR2 SVGAGI, per germline. In DNA form, the CDR3 reads TGTGCCAGCAGGACAGGCTACACAGATACGCAGTATTTT. It is translated as CASRTGYTDTQYF.